These 20 T cell receptor beta chains came from one sample sequenced in a study of shared clonotypes between healthy human individuals. As defined, naive CD8 cells were CD45RO-negative and positively selected for CCR7, with terminally differentiated effector memory CD45RA+ cells excluded. Profiled with immunoSEQ multiplex PCR; TCRdb holds only in-frame clones, not every one. The table records some 2 million clones, over 85% of them present only once. The sample consisted of naive CD8+ T cells sorted from blood. These receptors were obtained from a man between 18 and 35 years old in good health.

The chain couples TRBV15 to TRBJ2-1; 12 bases match TRBD2. Germline CDR1 is LNHNV and CDR2 is YYDKDF (reference sequence). Germline trimming cut 5 bases from V and 7 bases from J; bases unmatched to any gene: 6. The CDR3 consists of 15 residues. The CDR3 here is CATSGGLAGWNEQFF. The DNA for the CDR3 is TGTGCCACCAGCGGAGGACTAGCGGGGTGGAATGAGCAGTTCTTC. Complete variable domain (other parts from reference TRBV15 and TRBJ2-1): DAMVIQNPRYQVTQFGKPVTLSCSQTLNHNVMYWYQQKSSQAPKLLFHYYDKDFNNEADTPDNFQSRRPNTSFCFLDIRSPGLGDTAMYLCATSGGLAGWNEQFFGPGTRLTVL.

The J gene is TRBJ2-7, the V gene TRBV28, with TRBD1 as a possible D gene (5 bases). V lost 4 bases and J lost 3, with 7 bases in between. This CDR3 is built from 12 residues. CDR1 is MDHEN, CDR2 SYDVKM, per germline. The CDR3 protein is CASSWGNYEQYF. CDR3 in DNA: TGTGCCAGCAGTTGGGGCAACTACGAGCAGTACTTC.

The chain has TRBV10-3 and TRBJ2-1; 8 nucleotides line up with TRBD1. The junction had 8 bases not matched to a gene; V was cut back by 6 bases and J by 4 bases. The CDR3 runs to 15 residues. Germline CDR1 ENHRY, CDR2 SYGVKD. The CDR3 bases are TGTGCCATCAGAGGGCCGGGGACAGGTTACAATGAGCAGTTCTTC. It yields the protein CAIRGPGTGYNEQFF.

The rearrangement links TRBV4-1 to TRBJ2-2; D is unclear. CDR1 and CDR2 (germline): MGHRA, YSYEKL. The CDR3 totals 13 residues. Trimming removed 1 base at V and 16 bases at J, with 16 bases between. CDR3 in amino acids: CASSQALALIPFF. The CDR3 DNA reads as TGCGCCAGCAGCCAAGCCCTTGCCCTTATCCCGTTTTTT.

The genes are TRBV18 and TRBJ1-2, with 7 bases matching TRBD1. This CDR3 contains 17 residues. Germline-derived CDR1 and CDR2 are KGHSH and LQKENI. V lost 2 bases, J lost 0 bases, and 9 bases stayed unmatched. DNA for the CDR3: TGTGCCAGCTCACCAACGGCAGGGGGAAGGGCTAACTATGGCTACACCTTC. Its translation is CASSPTAGGRANYGYTF.

The chain combines TRBV4-1 with TRBJ2-7, with no clear D. The CDR3 sequence is 11 residues long. The V gene lost 0 bases and the J gene lost 8 bases, with 5 bases spanning the gap. CDR1 is MGHRA and CDR2 is YSYEKL in the germline V gene. CDR3 in amino acids: CASSQDGQQYF. The CDR3 nucleotides read TGCGCCAGCAGCCAAGATGGGCAGCAGTACTTC.

This chain joins TRBV6-5 and TRBJ2-2; D is ambiguous. The CDR3 spans 12 residues. V was trimmed by 6 bases and J by 5 bases, leaving 7 bases between them. CDR1 is MNHEY and CDR2 is SVGAGI in the germline V gene. Written as DNA, the CDR3 is TGTGCCAGCAGCCGATTGACCGGGGAGCTGTTTTTT. Translated, it gives CASSRLTGELFF.

This chain uses TRBV19 with TRBJ1-1; D remains unclear. Germline V gene data show CDR1 as LNHDA and CDR2 as SQIVND (reference sequence). The CDR3 runs 16 residues. The germline V and J ends were trimmed by 1 base and 4 bases, with 16 bases remaining between them. CDR3 loop: CASSIVLEGSGTEAFF. Written as DNA, the CDR3 is TGTGCCAGTAGTATAGTTTTAGAGGGTTCGGGCACTGAAGCTTTCTTT.

V is TRBV28 and J is TRBJ2-1; TRBD1 aligns across 9 bases. Germline CDR1 and CDR2: MDHEN and SYDVKM. V lost 5 bases to trimming and J lost 3 bases; unmatched junction nucleotides: 8. There are 16 residues in the CDR3. CDR3 region: CASSTLRDRDYNEQFF. The CDR3, as DNA: TGTGCCAGCAGTACGCTCCGGGACAGGGACTACAATGAGCAGTTCTTC.

The CDR3 region has the DNA TGCAGCCCATCACCGCCGATCTACTATGGCTACACCTTC. Protein: CSPSPPIYYGYTF. The chain recombines TRBV29-1 with TRBJ1-2; the D is unclear. Germline CDR1 is SQVTM and CDR2 is ANQGSEA. This CDR3 is built from 13 residues. The germline V and J ends were trimmed by 8 bases and 3 bases, with 16 bases remaining between them.

The chain recombines TRBV7-6 with TRBJ2-5, with TRBD2 as a possible D gene (5 bases). Germline V gene lookup returns CDR1 SGHVS and CDR2 FNYEAQ. The V end was cut by 5 bases, the J end by 5 bases, with 18 bases between. The CDR3 is 15 amino acids. The CDR3: CASSALGGYEETQYF. Written as DNA, the CDR3 is TGTGCCAGCAGCGCACTAGGAGGTTATGAGGAGACCCAGTACTTC.

This clone appeared a single time. Within the sample, other DNA sequences also encode this same CDR3. The chain couples TRBV19 to TRBJ1-1; D uncertain. This CDR3 contains 12 residues. Germline lookup yields CDR1 LNHDA and CDR2 SQIVND (reference sequence). V was pared by 4 bases and J by 3 bases, with 6 bases between. CDR3 in DNA: TGTGCCAGTAGTAGAGAGGACACTGAAGCTTTCTTT. It encodes CASSREDTEAFF.

The chain couples TRBV6-5 to TRBJ2-1, with 9 nucleotides matching TRBD2. Looked up from germline, CDR1 is MNHEY and CDR2 is SVGAGI. With 3 bases clipped from V and 2 bases from J, the junction kept 5 bases outside the gene matches. The CDR3 consists of 16 residues. As DNA, the CDR3 is TGTGCCAGCAGTTATTGGGCGGGAGGGCCCTACAATGAGCAGTTCTTC. This sequence encodes CASSYWAGGPYNEQFF.

The V and J genes are TRBV5-6 and TRBJ1-1, with 8 bases identical to TRBD1. The CDR3 has 16 residues. Germline-derived CDR1 and CDR2 are SGHDT and YYEEEE. The V and J ends lost 4 bases and 0 bases, in that order; junction bases with no gene match: 8. The CDR3 DNA reads as TGTGCCAGCAGCCCATGGGGACAGGACATGAACACTGAAGCTTTCTTT. Its protein product is CASSPWGQDMNTEAFF.

The chain couples TRBV7-9 to TRBJ2-7; maybe TRBD2 (5 bases). CDR3 length: 13 residues. Trimming left V 5 bases short and J 3 bases short, with 11 bases between. Germline lookup yields CDR1 SEHNR and CDR2 FQNEAQ (reference sequence). This CDR3 reads CASSPPGFYEQYF. The CDR3 DNA follows: TGTGCCAGCAGCCCGCCGGGGTTCTACGAGCAGTACTTC.

Worth noting for this clone: Other DNA sequences of this sample code for an identical CDR3. The V and J genes are TRBV9 and TRBJ2-1; tentative D call: TRBD2 (6 bases). V lost 0 bases, J lost 0 bases, and 10 bases lay in between. Germline V CDR1 and CDR2: SGDLS, YYNGEE. The length of the CDR3 is 16 residues. In nucleotides, the CDR3 is TGTGCCAGCAGCGTAGGTGGAGGGAGCTCCTACAATGAGCAGTTCTTC. This translates into CASSVGGGSSYNEQFF. The entire variable domain, with the rest obtained from reference TRBV9 and TRBJ2-1, is as follows: DSGVTQTPKHLITATGQRVTLRCSPRSGDLSVYWYQQSLDQGLQFLIQYYNGEERAKGNILERFSAQQFPDLHSELNLSSLELGDSALYFCASSVGGGSSYNEQFFGPGTRLTVL.

Comment on this clone: Different DNA sequences within this sample yield the same CDR3. The gene calls are TRBV9 and TRBJ2-7; 7 bases align to TRBD1. Trimming cost V 0 bases and J 0 bases; bases outside gene matches: 3. This CDR3 is 15 amino acids long. The germline V gene has CDR1 SGDLS and CDR2 YYNGEE. The CDR3 is CASSVGDSSSYEQYF. The DNA of the CDR3 is TGTGCCAGCAGCGTAGGGGACAGCAGCTCCTACGAGCAGTACTTC.

The gene calls are TRBV13 and TRBJ1-6; 8 nucleotides line up with TRBD1. Germline V gene data show CDR1 as PRHDT and CDR2 as FYEKMQ (reference sequence). Unmatched junction bases numbered 16, after V lost 4 bases and J lost 14 bases. This CDR3 region has 16 residues. This CDR3 reads CASSSGQGTLRHALHF. CDR3 DNA sequence: TGTGCCAGCAGCTCCGGACAGGGCACACTTCGTCATGCCCTCCACTTT.

This clone was recorded once. V usage is TRBV5-3 and J usage is TRBJ2-4, with TRBD1 identical over 7 bases. TRBV5-3 has ORF status, its function being uncertain. The CDR3 extends over 17 amino acids. V lost 0 bases and J lost 0; bases outside the gene matches: 6. The CDR3 loop reads CARSLAQGERAKNIQYF. The CDR3 region has the DNA TGTGCCAGAAGCTTGGCGCAGGGGGAGAGAGCCAAAAACATTCAGTACTTC.

V is TRBV9 and J is TRBJ2-3, with D perhaps matching TRBD1 or TRBD2 (6 bases each). V shed 4 bases and J shed 1 base, with 19 bases lying between them. Per the germline V gene, CDR1 is SGDLS and CDR2 is YYNGEE. The CDR3 length is 17 residues. The CDR3 sequence: CASSKMEGEGGTDTQYF. In DNA form, the CDR3 reads TGTGCCAGCAGCAAAATGGAGGGGGAAGGGGGCACAGATACGCAGTATTTT.